The rows below give T cell receptor beta chains drawn from one sample of a study of kidney transplant recipient with SARS-CoV-2 infection. TCRdb independently ran MiXCR on the reads; one entry per CDR3 protein. This table holds approximately 250,000 distinct CDR3 sequences, around 30% found once. The sample consisted of a blood sample, taken at baseline and on day 111 from a kidney transplant recipient. The receptors derive from a male patient between 25 and 39 years old who had COVID-19 and was a kidney transplant recipient. Some T cells may be the graft donor's. Each CDR3 is given with its conserved first and last residue. The D gene is left open where the match is weak. Not every row has a clone size; where given, it reads once, few, many or a size class.

few	TRBJ2-5	TRBV7-9	TRBD2	TGTGCCAGCAGCTCGAGGACTAGCGGGAGTGTAAGAGAGACCCAGTACTTC	CASSSRTSGSVRETQYF
many	TRBJ2-1	TRBV11-3	.	TGTGCCAGCAGCGGAGGGATCTCCTACAATGAGCAGTTCTTC	CASSGGISYNEQFF
few	TRBJ2-3	TRBV6-6	.	TGTGCCAGCCAGGGCCCCACAGATACGCAGTATTTT	CASQGPTDTQYF
many	TRBJ1-2	TRBV8-2	.	TGTGGCAGTTGTGCGCATGATAGCCGAAAGACCTATGGCTACACCTTC	CGSCAHDSRKTYGYTF
many	TRBJ2-7	TRBV3-2	.	TGTGCCAGCAGCCAAGAATCCCCGATAAACTACGAGCAGTACTTC	CASSQESPINYEQYF
.	TRBJ1-5	TRBV6-5	.	TGCGCCAGCAGTGAGGGACGTCATAGCAATCAGCCCCAGCGTTTT	CASSEGRHSNQPQRF
many	TRBJ1-2	TRBV6-1	.	TGTGCCAGCAGTGACTTTGGCTCTATGCGAAAGACCTATGGCTACACCTTC	CASSDFGSMRKTYGYTF
many	TRBJ1-3	TRBV5-1	.	TGCGCCAGCAGCCCCCCAGACCGAGACTCTGGAAACACCATATATTTT	CASSPPDRDSGNTIYF
many	TRBJ2-6	TRBV15	TRBD2	TGTGCCACCAGCAGCGGGACTAGTAAATTTTTGGGCTCTGGGGCCAACGTCCTGACTTTC	CATSSGTSKFLGSGANVLTF
.	TRBJ2-4	TRBV20-1	.	TGCAGTGCTAGAGAGGGAGGCAGCCTAGCCAAAAACATTCAGTACTTC	CSAREGGSLAKNIQYF
many	TRBJ1-2	TRBV7-8	.	TGTGCCAGCAGCTGTCGTACGTTTACCCGAAAGACCTATGGCTACACCTTC	CASSCRTFTRKTYGYTF
many	TRBJ1-6	TRBV5-4	TRBD1	TGTGCCAGCAGCTTAGCAGGGGGTGAGTCACCCCTCCACTTT	CASSLAGGESPLHF
many	TRBJ2-2	TRBV19	.	TGTGCCAGTAGTATAGTCCCAGGGCCAAGTCCCTTTATTCAAAACACCGGGGAGCTGTTTTTT	CASSIVPGPSPFIQNTGELFF
many	TRBJ1-1	TRBV3-1	.	TGTGCCAGCAGCAGTAGATATCCCATTTCAATTCGCACTGAAGCTTTCTTT	CASSSRYPISIRTEAFF
many	TRBJ2-2	TRBV7-9	.	TGTGCCAGCAGCTTAGGCCCCGGCGCCGGGGAGCTGTTTTTT	CASSLGPGAGELFF
many	TRBJ2-7	TRBV7-3	.	TGTGCCAGCAGCCCGGGGGGCGTCGAGCAGTACTTC	CASSPGGVEQYF
many	TRBJ1-2	TRBV6-5	.	TGTGCCAGCAGTAACGAGAGACTCTATGGCTACACCTTC	CASSNERLYGYTF
many	TRBJ1-2	TRBV5-6	.	TGTGCCAGCAGCTTGTCCGGGTTTGGTTTGGCTAACTATGGCTACACCTTC	CASSLSGFGLANYGYTF
many	TRBJ2-1	TRBV6-8	.	TGTGCCAGCAGTCTACAGGGAAATGAGCAGTTCTTC	CASSLQGNEQFF
many	TRBJ2-2	TRBV6-6	.	TGTGCCAGCAGCCGGGGACAGAACACCGGGGAGCTGTTTTTT	CASSRGQNTGELFF
.	TRBJ1-2	TRBV7-8	.	TGTGCCAGCAGCGGGTTGCGGTTTACCCGAAAGACCGATGGCTACACCTTC	CASSGLRFTRKTDGYTF
few	TRBJ2-1	TRBV7-8	TRBD1	TGTGCCAGCAGCTACCGGGACAGGTACAATGAGCAGTTCTTC	CASSYRDRYNEQFF
many	TRBJ2-3	TRBV6-5	TRBD2	TGTGCCAGCAGTTACTCTCATCTAGCGGGAGGGACAGATACGCAGTATTTT	CASSYSHLAGGTDTQYF
many	TRBJ2-7	TRBV19	.	TGTGCCAGTAGTATAGGATCCGTTCCCGAGTACTTC	CASSIGSVPEYF
many	TRBJ1-2	TRBV6-1	.	TGTGCCAGCAGTATGATTGACTCTATGCGAAAGACCTATGGCTACACCTTC	CASSMIDSMRKTYGYTF
many	TRBJ1-2	TRBV7-7	.	TGTGCCAGCAGCGCTCCGGCTAAGTGCCGAAAGACCTATGGCTACACCTTC	CASSAPAKCRKTYGYTF
many	TRBJ2-5	TRBV29-1	TRBD1	TGCAGCAGCAGGGGGCGTGGGGAGACCCAGTACTTC	CSSRGRGETQYF
many	TRBJ1-5	TRBV19	.	TGTGCCAGTAGTACTTCGACAGGATATAGCAATCAGCCCCAGCATTTT	CASSTSTGYSNQPQHF
many	TRBJ1-6	TRBV12-3/TRBV12-4	TRBD1	TGTGCCAGCAGTCGGGACAGGGTGAATTCACCCCTCCACTTT	CASSRDRVNSPLHF
many	TRBJ2-5	TRBV5-6	TRBD2	TGTGCCAGCAGAGTTAGCGGGGCCTCGGGGGTAGAGACCCAGTACTTC	CASRVSGASGVETQYF
many	TRBJ1-1	TRBV2	TRBD1	TGTGCCAGCAGCGTCAGGACAGGGGAAGCTTTCTTT	CASSVRTGEAFF
few	TRBJ1-2	TRBV8-2	.	TGTGGCAGTGCAATTTTTGATAGCCGAAAGACCTATGGCTACACCTTC	CGSAIFDSRKTYGYTF
many	TRBJ1-2	TRBV11-1	.	TGTGCCAGCAGCAGAGTCTCTAAGGCTGGAAAGACCTATGGCTACACCTTC	CASSRVSKAGKTYGYTF
many	TRBJ1-2	TRBV10-2	.	TGCGCCAGCAGTGTTTTCAGCACTTCTAGAAAGACCTATGGCTACACCTTC	CASSVFSTSRKTYGYTF
many	TRBJ1-2	TRBV6-8	.	TGTGCCAGCAGTTCCTGCGAACGCTCTAGAAAGACCTATGGCTACACCTTC	CASSSCERSRKTYGYTF
many	TRBJ1-2	TRBV11-1	.	TGTGCCAGCAGCTCTGATCGTAAGGCTGGAAAGACCTATGGCTACACCTTC	CASSSDRKAGKTYGYTF
many	TRBJ1-5	TRBV19	.	TGTGCCAGTAGTATGGGGAATACAGGGCGCTTAAGGCCCCAGCATTTT	CASSMGNTGRLRPQHF
few	TRBJ1-2	TRBV7-1	.	TGTGCCAGCAGCAGAGTATCTCACGAGGGAAAGACCTATGGCTACACCTTC	CASSRVSHEGKTYGYTF
many	TRBJ2-3	TRBV20-1	.	TGCAGTGCTAGTCGGGGCTTAGGCGCAGATACGCAGTATTTT	CSASRGLGADTQYF
many	TRBJ2-1	TRBV3-1	TRBD2	TGTGCCAGCAGCCAAGAGATGGGCCAATGGGAGCTAGCGGGAGTTAATGAGCAGTTCTTC	CASSQEMGQWELAGVNEQFF
many	TRBJ1-5	TRBV10-3	.	TGTGCCACGCTACCGGGACTGAAGACGGAAGGCAATCAGCCCCAGCATTTT	CATLPGLKTEGNQPQHF
many	TRBJ1-5	TRBV6-1	.	TGTGCCAGCAGTAGGGCGGGTGACAGCTATAGCAATCAGCCCCAGCATTTT	CASSRAGDSYSNQPQHF
many	TRBJ1-2	TRBV15	.	TGTGCCACCAGCCCGGGGGAGAGCGGGTATGGCTACACCTTC	CATSPGESGYGYTF
.	TRBJ2-3	TRBV30	.	TGTGCCTGGAGTAGCAGGGCCACAGATACGCAGTATTTT	CAWSSRATDTQYF
.	TRBJ2-3	TRBV6-2/TRBV6-3	TRBD2	TGTGCCAGCAGTTACGTTTCCGGGAGGGGGACTAGCGGCACAGATACGCAGTATTTT	CASSYVSGRGTSGTDTQYF
many	TRBJ2-1	TRBV5-1	.	TGCGCCAGCAGCTTGGCCGGGGTGGCGGGGAATGAGCAGTTCTTC	CASSLAGVAGNEQFF
many	TRBJ1-2	TRBV7-6	.	TGTGCCAGCAGCCCACGCCTTGAATCTCGAAAGACCTATGGCTACACCTTC	CASSPRLESRKTYGYTF
.	TRBJ1-2	TRBV20-1	.	TGCAGTGCTGCCCTTAAGCTGTTTCGAAAGACCTATGGCTACACCTTC	CSAALKLFRKTYGYTF
many	TRBJ2-1	TRBV5-6	.	TGTGCCAGCAGCCATACCCGAGACTACAATGAGCAGTTCTTC	CASSHTRDYNEQFF
many	TRBJ1-2	TRBV6-8	.	TGTGCCAGCAGTCTGAATCTACGCTCTAGAAAGACCTATGGCTACACCTTC	CASSLNLRSRKTYGYTF
few	TRBJ1-2	TRBV30	.	TGTGCCTGGGACGTGGTGCGTTATAGAAAGACCTATGGCTACGCCTTC	CAWDVVRYRKTYGYAF
many	TRBJ2-7	TRBV14	.	TGTGCCAGCAGCCAAGAGAGGGGATCTTGGGGCTCCTACGAGCAGTACTTC	CASSQERGSWGSYEQYF
many	TRBJ2-1	TRBV29-1	.	TGCAGCGTTGGAGCACGGCGAGAGCAGTTCTTC	CSVGARREQFF
few	TRBJ1-2	TRBV12-3/TRBV12-4	.	TGTGCCAGCAGTATGCCTCTCAGCTTCCGAAAGACCTATGGCTACACCTTC	CASSMPLSFRKTYGYTF
many	TRBJ2-5	TRBV12-3/TRBV12-4	TRBD1	TGTGCCAGCAGTCCACCCAGAGGACAGGTCCAAGAGACCCAGTACTTC	CASSPPRGQVQETQYF
many	TRBJ1-5	TRBV7-9	.	TGTGCCAGCAGCCCCAGTGGAGGGAGCAATCAGCCCCAGCATTTT	CASSPSGGSNQPQHF
many	TRBJ1-4	TRBV10-3	.	TGTGCCATCAGTGAGAAACAGACCGTGGTCCGCAATTTT	CAISEKQTVVRNF
many	TRBJ1-3	TRBV6-1	.	TGTGCCAGCAGTGAACAGGGACTCTTCTCTGGAAACACCATATATTTT	CASSEQGLFSGNTIYF